The rows below give T cell receptor beta chains drawn from one sample of a study of T cells after yellow fever vaccination. Via MiXCR, TCRdb re-called the 5' RACE reads, giving one row per CDR3 protein. The sample yields approximately 580,000 distinct CDR3 sequences, around a sixth seen once. The sample was PBMCs, taken around 5 days after the first yellow fever vaccination. These receptors originate from a man aged 18 to 30 who received the YFV17D yellow fever vaccine. Each CDR3 is given with its conserved first and last residue. D genes are given only for firm matches. Clone size, where shown, is once, few, many, or a class for clones that have expanded.

TRBD1	TRBV12-3/TRBV12-4	TRBJ1-1	few	15	TGTGCCAGCAGTACGAGACAGGGAGGTAGCGCTGAAGCTTTCTTT	CASSTRQGGSAEAFF
TRBD1	TRBV27	TRBJ2-1	.	14	TGTGCCAGCACCCCTAGGACAGGTGGGGGTAGTATGTTCTTC	CASTPRTGGGSMFF
.	TRBV6-5	TRBJ1-2	.	13	TGTGCCAGCAGTTACTCCATGGACCATGGCTACACCTTC	CASSYSMDHGYTF
TRBD2	TRBV6-1	TRBJ2-3	many	13	TGTGCCAGCGGACTAGTTAGCACAGATACGCAGTATTTT	CASGLVSTDTQYF
.	TRBV6-2/TRBV6-3	TRBJ2-7	few	14	TGTGCCAGCATCCCTAACAGCGGCCTCTACGAGCAGTACTTC	CASIPNSGLYEQYF
.	TRBV12-3/TRBV12-4	TRBJ2-7	.	12	TGTGCCAGCAGTTTACGACGACGGGAGCAGTACTTC	CASSLRRREQYF
.	TRBV6-5	TRBJ2-7	.	13	TGTGCCAGCAGTTACTCGGCGTTCAACGAGCAGTACTTC	CASSYSAFNEQYF
.	TRBV4-2	TRBJ1-4	.	10	TGTGCCAGGGGCGCCGAAAAACTGTTTTTT	CARGAEKLFF
TRBD2	TRBV11-2	TRBJ2-2	.	15	TGTGCCAGCAGCGGCCTAGCGGGGCACACCGGGGAGCTGTTTTTT	CASSGLAGHTGELFF
.	TRBV7-9	TRBJ2-1	many	15	TGTGCCAGCAGCCCTACTTACTCGGCCTACAATGAGCAGTTCTTC	CASSPTYSAYNEQFF
.	TRBV6-5	TRBJ2-5	.	14	TGTGCCAGCAGTTACGTCCAGGGGACGCAGACCCAGTACTTC	CASSYVQGTQTQYF
.	TRBV4-1	TRBJ2-1	few	15	TGCGCCAGCAGCCAAGAAAGCAGGACAAACAATGAGCAGTTCTTC	CASSQESRTNNEQFF
TRBD2	TRBV9	TRBJ2-1	.	15	TGTGCCAGCAGCGTAGATGGCGGGGGGTACAATGAGCAGTTCTTC	CASSVDGGGYNEQFF
.	TRBV7-2	TRBJ1-1	many	14	TGTGCCAGCAGCCCAGAACTGGGAACGATGAGAGCTTTCTTT	CASSPELGTMRAFF
TRBD2	TRBV20-1	TRBJ2-5	few	13	TGCAGTGCTAGAGGGAGACTAGCCGAGACCCAGTACTTC	CSARGRLAETQYF
TRBD1	TRBV14	TRBJ2-1	.	15	TGTGCCAGCAGCCAAGATATAGGACAGGGGTATGAGCAGTTCTTC	CASSQDIGQGYEQFF
.	TRBV18	TRBJ2-7	many	14	TGTGCCAGCTCATCGGACAGAGGGCGATACGAGCAGTACTTC	CASSSDRGRYEQYF
.	TRBV7-9	TRBJ1-1	.	13	TGTGCCAGCAGCTTTCGGGGGCTCGCTGAAGCTTTCTTT	CASSFRGLAEAFF
.	TRBV7-9	TRBJ2-5	few	11	TGTGCCAGCAGCGAAGTATTTACCCAGTACTTC	CASSEVFTQYF
.	TRBV6-1	TRBJ1-5	.	15	TGTGCCAGCAGTGAAGTTAGTGGGAGCAATCAGCCCCAGCATTTT	CASSEVSGSNQPQHF
TRBD2	TRBV7-2	TRBJ2-5	.	16	TGTGCCAGCAGCTTAGCTTTGACTAGCGGGGGGGAGACCCAGTACTTC	CASSLALTSGGETQYF
.	TRBV12-3/TRBV12-4	TRBJ2-1	.	16	TGTGCCAGCAGTTCCTCTTTTTCCCCTCGGGACAATGAGCAGTTCTTC	CASSSSFSPRDNEQFF